The clone carrying this TCR beta chain was counted at least ten times. The data stem from a study of human T cells and chemical hapten exposure. Trimming removed 6 bases at V and 1 base at J, with 10 bases between. The CDR3 is 12 residues long. CDR1 SQVTM and CDR2 ANQGSEA come from the germline V gene. TCRdb processed the RACE reads anew with MiXCR; each CDR3 protein has one entry. The data contain under 75,000 distinct CDR3 sequences, around 8.8% of them singletons. Time point defined: patch test 2, 6 weeks after DPC sensitization. Treatment denoted: therapeutic diphenylcyclopropenone sensitization with weekly scalp DPC.

The specimen was whole blood, collected in connection with sensitization to the hapten diphenylcyclopropenone (DPC). The receptor's source is a woman in her fifties or sixties with alopecia areata. Some clones in this sample may be carry-over from other donors' samples. This rearrangement joins TRBV29-1 to TRBJ2-7, with unresolved D. This CDR3 reads CSVADGSYEQYF. CDR3 sequence (DNA): TGCAGCGTGGCAGACGGTTCCTACGAGCAGTACTTC.